These T cell receptor beta chains were read from a single sample in a study of OX40 agonist ivuxolimab in advanced cancers. Repertoires were generated with immunoSEQ multiplex PCR, while TCRdb's copy carries only in-frame clones and drops some. The sample lists approximately 94,000 clones, under 95% occurring once. Here the sequenced sample was CD4+ or CD8+ T cells sorted from blood, taken in a trial of the OX40 agonist ivuxolimab. The receptors were gathered from an adult with an advanced solid tumor such as melanoma, head and neck, liver or kidney cancer. Each CDR3 is given with its conserved first and last residue.

CATSRDLTRGTNEKLFF TRBV15
CASSLAVASLSTQYF TRBV7-2
CASRRSGRKTQYF TRBV6-5
CATTLSGLGANTGELFF TRBV5-1
CAWADGTMSYTF TRBV30
CASSFTGDEQYF TRBV7-2
CASSQGAVVFSGELFF TRBV4-3
CASSEGLADYSGANVLTF TRBV5-1
CASSSRKQTGGNAFRTEAFF TRBV27
CASSQVVRGRPYF TRBV4-1
CSVGGGSFADTQYF TRBV29-1
CASGLAGWDTQYF TRBV11-3
CASSLRTSGNYNEQFF TRBV5-1
CASSYAEGADQPQHF TRBV6-6
CASSPAGQQVNTIYF TRBV28
CASSSRDSSGNTIYF TRBV9
CASGPLAVTGELFF TRBV10-3
CASSPGGWGSSGETQYF TRBV7-9
CASRVVGQETQYF TRBV7-2
CSARALNEQYF TRBV20-1
CASSFGTLSNADTQYF TRBV5-1
CASHIGLADNEQFF TRBV10-1
CASSVLRVRENDYGYTF TRBV7-3
CASSLGGPGANVLTF TRBV28
CASSPSTGGIGTDTQYF TRBV18
CASSQAGEGAEAFF TRBV11-3
CSVEAPTGPYEQYF TRBV29-1
CASSLEGNTEAFF TRBV7-2
CAWSVRGGLAQETQYF TRBV30
CASSHPWGGHEQFF TRBV25-1
CASSPSVTGETYEQYF TRBV18
CASSAGTGLIYEQYF TRBV19
CASSFWTVGTDTQYF TRBV27
CASSQDRGRMNTEAFF TRBV4-3
CASGQSSGTGGRDGYTF TRBV5-1
CASSQERDSYEQYF TRBV4-3
CALSSGAHEQYF TRBV10-3
CASSLAGGLAEQFF TRBV7-3
CASSPGRGNQPQHF TRBV27
CASSFTTGGALSDEQYF TRBV5-1
CASSLKSGDSYEQYF TRBV7-2
CAWRDNYEQYF TRBV30
CASRHTGTSFHIGELFF TRBV5-4
CASSSKPGQDYNEQFF TRBV27
CASSPLAGGAYNEQFF TRBV11-2
CASSLVSQGWRYF TRBV7-6
CASNQPGSPLQETQYF TRBV28
CAWAYAAVSGYTF TRBV30